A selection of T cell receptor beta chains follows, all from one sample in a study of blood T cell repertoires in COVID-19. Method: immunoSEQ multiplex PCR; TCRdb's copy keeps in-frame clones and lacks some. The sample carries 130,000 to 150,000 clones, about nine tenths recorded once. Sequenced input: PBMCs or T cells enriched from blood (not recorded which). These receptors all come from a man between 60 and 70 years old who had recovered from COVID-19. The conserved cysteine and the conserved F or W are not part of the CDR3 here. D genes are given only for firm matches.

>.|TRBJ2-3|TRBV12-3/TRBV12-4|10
ASSLSADTQY
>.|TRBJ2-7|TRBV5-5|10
ASSWGAYEQY
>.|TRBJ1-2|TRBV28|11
AGSPREGYGYT
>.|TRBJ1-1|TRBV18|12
ASSKQTGNTEAF
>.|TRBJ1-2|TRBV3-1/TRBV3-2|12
ASSPLRANYGYT
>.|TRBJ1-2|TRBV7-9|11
ASSLAQSYGYT
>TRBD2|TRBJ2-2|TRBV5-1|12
ASSWGLADGELF
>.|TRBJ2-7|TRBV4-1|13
ASSQDAIVTYEQY
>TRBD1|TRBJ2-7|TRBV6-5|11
ASRQGAFYEQY
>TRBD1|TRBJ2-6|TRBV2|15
ASSRDRGLSGANVLT
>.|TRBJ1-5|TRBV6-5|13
ASSPGQRSNQPQH
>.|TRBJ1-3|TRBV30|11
AWTKGLRNTIY
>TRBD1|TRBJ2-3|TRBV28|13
ASSTPGQGGNTQY
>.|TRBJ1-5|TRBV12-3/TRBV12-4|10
ASSLNNQPQH
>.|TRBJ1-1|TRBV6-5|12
ASKTTGGSAEAF
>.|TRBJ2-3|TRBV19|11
ASSAGIGYTQY
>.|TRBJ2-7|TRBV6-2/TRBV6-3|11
ASSYKPSYEQY
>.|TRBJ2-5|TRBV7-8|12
ASSLGTFQETQY
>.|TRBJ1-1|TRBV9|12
ASSGGLEVTEAF
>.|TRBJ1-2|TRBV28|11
ASSLAAAYGYT
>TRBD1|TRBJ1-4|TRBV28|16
ASSLRRDRGTLNEKLF
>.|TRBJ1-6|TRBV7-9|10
ASGVQEAPLH
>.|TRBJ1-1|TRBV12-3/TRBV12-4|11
ASSLPGNTEAF
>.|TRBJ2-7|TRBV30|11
AWSGGVTYEQY
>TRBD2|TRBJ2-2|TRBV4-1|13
ASSRLAGNTGELF
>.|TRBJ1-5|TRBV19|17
ASSNPTGLHLPSNQPQH
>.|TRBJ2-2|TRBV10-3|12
AISGLGPAGELF
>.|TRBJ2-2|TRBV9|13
ASSVGGTNTGELF
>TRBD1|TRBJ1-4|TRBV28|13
ASSSPGGGDEKLF
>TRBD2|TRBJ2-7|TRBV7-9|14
ASSPSGTSGSYEQY
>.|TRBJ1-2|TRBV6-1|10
ASSDPRRGYT
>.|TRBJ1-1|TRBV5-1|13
ASSPNGVNTLEAF
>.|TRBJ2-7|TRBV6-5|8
ASSNREQY
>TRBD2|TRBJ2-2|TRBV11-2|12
AYRDYPNTGELF
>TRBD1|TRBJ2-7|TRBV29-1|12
SVVLGQITYEQY
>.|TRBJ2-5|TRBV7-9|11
ASRPSGPETQY
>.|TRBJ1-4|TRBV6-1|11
ASSEAQREKLF
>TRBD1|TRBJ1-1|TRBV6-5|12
ASSSGQGRTEAF
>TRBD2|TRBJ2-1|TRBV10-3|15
AISDVSSGRAHNEQF
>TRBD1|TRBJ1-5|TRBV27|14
ASSGETGTGDQPQH
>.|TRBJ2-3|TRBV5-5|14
ASSVGGAASTDTQY
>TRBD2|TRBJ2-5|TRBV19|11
ASSISGDGTQY
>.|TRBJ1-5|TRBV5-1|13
ASSFGGTGNQPQH
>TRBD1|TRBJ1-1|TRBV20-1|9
SAQGDTEAF
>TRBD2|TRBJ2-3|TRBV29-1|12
SANGLAVTDTQY
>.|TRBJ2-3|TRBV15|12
ATSRDAVTDTQY
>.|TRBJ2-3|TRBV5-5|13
ASSPQETETDTQY
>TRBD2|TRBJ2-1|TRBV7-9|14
ASSPLTSGSYNEQF
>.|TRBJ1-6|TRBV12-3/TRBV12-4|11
ASGIAGVSPLH
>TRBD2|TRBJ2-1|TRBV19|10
ASRPRGDEQF
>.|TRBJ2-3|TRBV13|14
ASTLLRGAATDTQY
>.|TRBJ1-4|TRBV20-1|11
SASGGVGEKLF
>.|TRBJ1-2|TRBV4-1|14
ASSQEFPEQVHGYT
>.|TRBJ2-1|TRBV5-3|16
ARTHMGGADRASNEQF